This entry concerns a single T cell receptor (beta chain). This CDR3 is built from 16 residues. V gave up 1 base and J gave up 4 bases; unmatched junction bases: 7. Germline V gives CDR1 SGHDT, CDR2 YYEEEE. The researchers produced TCR beta cDNA from about 510 ng total RNA with a constant-region primer. Library construction for TCR beta comprised three nested multiplex PCR rounds performed with slightly modified ARM-PCR. It was with TRBV1-TRBV30 forward primers and a C-beta reverse primer that the first two PCR rounds were run, at roughly 9 cycles each. Via MiXCR, TCRdb re-called the multiplex PCR reads, giving one row per CDR3 protein. Among 300,000 to 400,000 distinct CDR3 sequences listed, more than 55% were seen once. These data come from a study of tumor-infiltrating lymphocytes in primary liver carcinoma. Study information: Primary liver carcinoma, confirmed by histopathology, was surgically resected.

The authors took blood RNA from unsorted whole blood and also extracted germline DNA. The patients carried chronic HBV infection and had received no treatment. Peripheral blood, around 4 milliliters, was collected prior to surgery. Sequenced input: peripheral blood. This receptor was obtained from a man in his forties or fifties with primary liver carcinoma and hepatitis B virus infection. The rearrangement joins TRBV5-6 to TRBJ2-1; 8 nucleotides agree with TRBD2. Here the CDR3 reads CASSLHPSGFYNEQFF. CDR3 DNA: TGTGCCAGCAGCTTGCATCCTAGCGGGTTTTACAATGAGCAGTTCTTC.